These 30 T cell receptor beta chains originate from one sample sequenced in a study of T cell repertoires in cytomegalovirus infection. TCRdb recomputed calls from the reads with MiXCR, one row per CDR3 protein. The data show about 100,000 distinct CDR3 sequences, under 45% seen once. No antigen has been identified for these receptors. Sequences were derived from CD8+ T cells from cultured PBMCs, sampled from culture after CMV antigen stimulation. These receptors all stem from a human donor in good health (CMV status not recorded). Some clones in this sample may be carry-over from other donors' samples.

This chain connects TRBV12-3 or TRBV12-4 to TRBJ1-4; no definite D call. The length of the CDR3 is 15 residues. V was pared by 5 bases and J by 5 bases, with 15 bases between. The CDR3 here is CASSPKLGSNEKLFF. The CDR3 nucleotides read TGTGCCAGCAGTCCGAAACTAGGTTCCAATGAAAAACTGTTTTTT.

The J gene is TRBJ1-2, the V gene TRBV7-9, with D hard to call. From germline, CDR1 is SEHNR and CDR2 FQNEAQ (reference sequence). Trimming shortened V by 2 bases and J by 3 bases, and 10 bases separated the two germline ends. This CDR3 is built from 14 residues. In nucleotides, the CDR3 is TGTGCCAGCAGCTTAATGCGGGTTGACTATGGCTACACCTTC. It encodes CASSLMRVDYGYTF. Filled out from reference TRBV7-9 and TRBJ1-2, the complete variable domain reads DTGVSQNPRHKITKRGQNVTFRCDPISEHNRLYWYRQTLGQGPEFLTYFQNEAQLEKSRLLSDRFSAERPKGSFSTLEIQRTEQGDSAMYLCASSLMRVDYGYTFGSGTRLTVV.

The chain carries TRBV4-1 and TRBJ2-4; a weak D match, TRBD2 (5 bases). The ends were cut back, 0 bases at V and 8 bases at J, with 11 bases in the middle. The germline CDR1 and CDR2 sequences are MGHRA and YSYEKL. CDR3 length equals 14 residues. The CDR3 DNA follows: TGCGCCAGCAGCCAAGACACGGGGAAGGACATTCAGTACTTC. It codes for CASSQDTGKDIQYF.

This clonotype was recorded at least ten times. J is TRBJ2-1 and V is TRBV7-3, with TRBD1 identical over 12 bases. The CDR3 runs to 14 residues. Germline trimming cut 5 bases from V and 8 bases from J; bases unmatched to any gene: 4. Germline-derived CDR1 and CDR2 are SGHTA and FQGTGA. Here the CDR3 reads CASSLGTGGDEQFF. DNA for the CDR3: TGTGCCAGCAGCCTTGGGACAGGGGGCGATGAGCAGTTCTTC.

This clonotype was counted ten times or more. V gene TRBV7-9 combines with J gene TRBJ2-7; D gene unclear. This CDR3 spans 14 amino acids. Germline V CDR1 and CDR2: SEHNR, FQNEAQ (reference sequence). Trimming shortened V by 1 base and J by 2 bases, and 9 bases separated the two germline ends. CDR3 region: CASSLDGITYEQYF. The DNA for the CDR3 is TGTGCCAGCAGCTTAGATGGGATTACCTACGAGCAGTACTTC. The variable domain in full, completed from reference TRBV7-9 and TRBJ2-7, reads DTGVSQNPRHKITKRGQNVTFRCDPISEHNRLYWYRQTLGQGPEFLTYFQNEAQLEKSRLLSDRFSAERPKGSFSTLEIQRTEQGDSAMYLCASSLDGITYEQYFGPGTRLTVT.

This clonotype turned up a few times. In nucleotides, the CDR3 is TGCGCCAGCAGCTTGGACGGGACAGCATATAATTCACCCCTCCACTTT. Translated, it gives CASSLDGTAYNSPLHF. This chain joins TRBV5-1 and TRBJ1-6; 7 bases agree with TRBD1. Germline CDR1 is SGHRS and CDR2 is YFSETQ. V lost 0 bases, J lost 4 bases, and 4 bases stayed unmatched. The CDR3 contains 16 residues.

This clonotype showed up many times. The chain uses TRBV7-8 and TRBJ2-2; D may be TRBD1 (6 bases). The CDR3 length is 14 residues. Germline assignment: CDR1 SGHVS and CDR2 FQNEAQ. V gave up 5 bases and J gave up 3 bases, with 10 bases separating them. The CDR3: CASSLGQYTGELFF. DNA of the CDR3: TGTGCCAGCAGCCTAGGACAGTACACCGGGGAGCTGTTTTTT.

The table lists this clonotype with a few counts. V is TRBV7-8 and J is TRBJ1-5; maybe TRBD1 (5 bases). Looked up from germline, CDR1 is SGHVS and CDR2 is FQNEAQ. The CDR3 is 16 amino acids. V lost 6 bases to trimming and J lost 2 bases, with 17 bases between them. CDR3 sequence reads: CASSNSGGEGNQPQHF. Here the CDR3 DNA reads TGTGCCAGCAGTAACTCGGGGGGGGAGGGCAATCAGCCCCAGCATTTT.

This CDR3 reads CASSSDRGLANTEAFF. The DNA of the CDR3 is TGTGCCAGCAGTTCTGACAGGGGGCTCGCGAACACTGAAGCTTTCTTT. The chain is built from TRBV6-8 and TRBJ1-1, with 10 bases aligning to TRBD1. CDR3 length: 16 amino acids. Trimming took 4 bases from V and 1 from J; bases not matched to a gene: 6. Germline-derived CDR1 and CDR2 are MNHGY and SAAAGT.

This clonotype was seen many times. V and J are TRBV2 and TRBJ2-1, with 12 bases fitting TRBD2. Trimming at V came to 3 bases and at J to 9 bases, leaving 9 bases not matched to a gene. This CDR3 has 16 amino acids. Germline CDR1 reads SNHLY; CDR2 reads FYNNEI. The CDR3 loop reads CASSEETSGGGGEQFF. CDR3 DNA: TGTGCCAGCAGTGAGGAGACTAGCGGGGGAGGGGGTGAGCAGTTCTTC.

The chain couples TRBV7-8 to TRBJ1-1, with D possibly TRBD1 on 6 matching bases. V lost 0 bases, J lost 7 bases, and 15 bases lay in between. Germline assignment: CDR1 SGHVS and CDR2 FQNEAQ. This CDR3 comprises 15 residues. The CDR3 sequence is CASSLARGGQLEAFF. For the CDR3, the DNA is TGTGCCAGCAGCTTAGCGAGGGGTGGACAGCTTGAAGCTTTCTTT.

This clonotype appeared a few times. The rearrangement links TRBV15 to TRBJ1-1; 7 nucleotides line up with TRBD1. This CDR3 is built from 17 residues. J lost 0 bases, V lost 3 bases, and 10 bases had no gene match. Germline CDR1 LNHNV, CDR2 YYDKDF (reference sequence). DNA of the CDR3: TGTGCCACCAGCAGCACACTTACAGGGGCCCTGAACACTGAAGCTTTCTTT. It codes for CATSSTLTGALNTEAFF.

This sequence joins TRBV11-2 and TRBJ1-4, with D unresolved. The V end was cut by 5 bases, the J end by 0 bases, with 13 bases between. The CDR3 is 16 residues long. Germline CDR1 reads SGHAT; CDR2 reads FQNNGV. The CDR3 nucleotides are TGTGCCAGCAGCCCCTCCATGTACGCAACTAATGAAAAACTGTTTTTT. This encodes CASSPSMYATNEKLFF.

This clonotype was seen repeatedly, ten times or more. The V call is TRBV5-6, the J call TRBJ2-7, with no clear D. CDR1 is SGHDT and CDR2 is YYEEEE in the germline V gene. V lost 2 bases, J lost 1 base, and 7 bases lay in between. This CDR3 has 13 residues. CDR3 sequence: CASSFSGSYEQYF. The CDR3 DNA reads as TGTGCCAGCAGCTTTTCCGGTTCCTACGAGCAGTACTTC.

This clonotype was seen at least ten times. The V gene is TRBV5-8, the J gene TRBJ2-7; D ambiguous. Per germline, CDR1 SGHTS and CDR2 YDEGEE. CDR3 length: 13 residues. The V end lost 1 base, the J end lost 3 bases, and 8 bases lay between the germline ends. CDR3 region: CASSLLVYYEQYF. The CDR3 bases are TGTGCCAGCAGCTTGTTGGTTTACTACGAGCAGTACTTC. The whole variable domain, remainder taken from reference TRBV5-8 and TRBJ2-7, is EAGVTQSPTHLIKTRGQQATLRCSPISGHTSVYWYQQALGLGLQFLLWYDEGEERNRGNFPPRFSGRQFPNYSSELNVNALELEDSALYLCASSLLVYYEQYFGPGTRLTVT.

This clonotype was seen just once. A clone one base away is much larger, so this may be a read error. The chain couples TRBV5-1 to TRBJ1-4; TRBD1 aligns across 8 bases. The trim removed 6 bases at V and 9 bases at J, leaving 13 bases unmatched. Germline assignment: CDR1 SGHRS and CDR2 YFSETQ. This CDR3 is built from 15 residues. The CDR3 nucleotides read TGCGCCAGCACCCTGTGGGGGACAGGAGGGAAAAAACTGTTTTTT. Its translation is CASTLWGTGGKKLFF. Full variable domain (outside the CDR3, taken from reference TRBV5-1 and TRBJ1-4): KAGVTQTPRYLIKTRGQQVTLSCSPISGHRSVSWYQQTPGQGLQFLFEYFSETQRNKGNFPGRFSGRQFSNSRSEMNVSTLELGDSALYLCASTLWGTGGKKLFFGSGTQLSVL.

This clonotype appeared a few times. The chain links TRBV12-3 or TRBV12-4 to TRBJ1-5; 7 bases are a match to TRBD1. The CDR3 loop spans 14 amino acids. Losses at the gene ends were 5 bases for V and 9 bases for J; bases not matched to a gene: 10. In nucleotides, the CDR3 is TGTGCCAGCAGTCAATGGGACAGAGGCCGGCCCCAGCATTTT. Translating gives CASSQWDRGRPQHF.

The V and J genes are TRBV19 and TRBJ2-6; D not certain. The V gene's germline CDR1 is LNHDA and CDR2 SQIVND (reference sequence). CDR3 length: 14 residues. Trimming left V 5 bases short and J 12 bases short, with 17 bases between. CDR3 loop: CASSSDPNFSVLTF. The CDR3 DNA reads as TGTGCCAGTAGTTCGGACCCCAATTTCTCCGTCCTGACTTTC.

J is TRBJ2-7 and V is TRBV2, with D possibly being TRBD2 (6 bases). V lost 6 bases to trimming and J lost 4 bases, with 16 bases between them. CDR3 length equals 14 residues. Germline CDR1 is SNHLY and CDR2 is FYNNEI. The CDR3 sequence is CASSVMSSAYEQYF. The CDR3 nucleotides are TGTGCCAGCAGCGTGATGTCTAGCGCTTACGAGCAGTACTTC.

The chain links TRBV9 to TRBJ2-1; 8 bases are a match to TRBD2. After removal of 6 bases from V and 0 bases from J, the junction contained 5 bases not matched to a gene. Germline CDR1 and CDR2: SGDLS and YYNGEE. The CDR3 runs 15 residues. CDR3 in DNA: TGTGCCAGCACCTCCGGGGGGGGCTCCTACAATGAGCAGTTCTTC. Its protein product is CASTSGGGSYNEQFF.

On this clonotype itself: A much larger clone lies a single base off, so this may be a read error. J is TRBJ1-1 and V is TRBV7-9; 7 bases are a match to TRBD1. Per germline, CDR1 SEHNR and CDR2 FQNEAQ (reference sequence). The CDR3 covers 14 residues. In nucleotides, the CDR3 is TGTGCCAGCAGCTCGAACAGGGGCGACACTGTAGCTTTCTTT. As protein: CASSSNRGDTVAFF.

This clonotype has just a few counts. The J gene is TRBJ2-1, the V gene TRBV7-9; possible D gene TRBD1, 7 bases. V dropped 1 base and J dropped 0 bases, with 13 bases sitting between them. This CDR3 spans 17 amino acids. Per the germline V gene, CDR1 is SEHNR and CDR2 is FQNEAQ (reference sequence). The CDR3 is CASSLDGGGASYNEQFF. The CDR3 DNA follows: TGTGCCAGCAGCTTAGACGGAGGGGGCGCCTCCTACAATGAGCAGTTCTTC.

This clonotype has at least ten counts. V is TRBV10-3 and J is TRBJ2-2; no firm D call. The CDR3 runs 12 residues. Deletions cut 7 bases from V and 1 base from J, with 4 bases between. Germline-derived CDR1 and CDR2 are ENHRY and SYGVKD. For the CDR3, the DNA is TGTGCCATCAACCGGAACACCGGGGAGCTGTTTTTT. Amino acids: CAINRNTGELFF.

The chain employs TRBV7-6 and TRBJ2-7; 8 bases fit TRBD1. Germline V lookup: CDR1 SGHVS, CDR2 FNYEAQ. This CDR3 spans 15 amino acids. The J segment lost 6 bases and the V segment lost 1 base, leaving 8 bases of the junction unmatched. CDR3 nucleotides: TGTGCCAGCAGCTTAGGGCGAGGACAGGGAAGCGAGCAGTACTTC. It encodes CASSLGRGQGSEQYF.

Here the CDR3 DNA reads TGTGCCAGCAGCTTGGAGACTAACTATGGCTACACCTTC. Translation: CASSLETNYGYTF. The chain is built from TRBV5-4 and TRBJ1-2; unclear D gene. Per the germline V gene, CDR1 is SGHNT and CDR2 is YYREEE (reference sequence). The CDR3 is 13 residues long. Trimming took 0 bases from V and 0 from J, leaving 3 bases between them.

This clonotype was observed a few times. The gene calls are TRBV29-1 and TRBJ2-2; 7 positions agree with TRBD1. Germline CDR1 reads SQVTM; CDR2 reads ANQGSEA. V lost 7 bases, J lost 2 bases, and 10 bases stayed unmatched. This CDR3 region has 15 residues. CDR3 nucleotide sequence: TGCAGCGCCTTTTTAAGGGACAGAAACACCGGGGAGCTGTTTTTT. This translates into CSAFLRDRNTGELFF.

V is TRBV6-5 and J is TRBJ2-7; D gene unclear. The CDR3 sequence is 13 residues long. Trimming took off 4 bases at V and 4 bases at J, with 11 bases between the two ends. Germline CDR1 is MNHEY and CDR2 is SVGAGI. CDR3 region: CASSSPPGYEQYF. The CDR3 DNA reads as TGTGCCAGCAGTTCACCCCCGGGTTACGAGCAGTACTTC.

The CDR3 spells CASSLYRGGQETQYF. In DNA form, the CDR3 reads TGTGCCAGCAGCTTATACCGCGGGGGGCAGGAGACCCAGTACTTC. The J gene is TRBJ2-5, the V gene TRBV5-6, with 8 bases matching TRBD2. Unmatched junction bases numbered 8, after V lost 2 bases and J lost 5 bases. CDR3 length: 15 residues. Germline lookup yields CDR1 SGHDT and CDR2 YYEEEE.

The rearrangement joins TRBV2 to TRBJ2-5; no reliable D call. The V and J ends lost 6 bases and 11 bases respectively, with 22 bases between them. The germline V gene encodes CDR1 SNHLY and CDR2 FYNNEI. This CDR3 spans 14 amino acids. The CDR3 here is CASRGDRLSTVQYF. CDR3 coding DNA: TGTGCCAGCAGAGGTGATCGCCTTAGCACTGTTCAGTACTTC.

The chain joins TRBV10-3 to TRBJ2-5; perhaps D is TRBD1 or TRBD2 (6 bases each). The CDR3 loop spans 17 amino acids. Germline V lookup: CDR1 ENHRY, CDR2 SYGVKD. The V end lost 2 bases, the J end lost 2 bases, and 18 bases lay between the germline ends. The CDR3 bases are TGTGCCATCAGTGAGGAGGGCCCATGGGGGGCTCAAGAGACCCAGTACTTC. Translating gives CAISEEGPWGAQETQYF.